This passage covers 13 T cell receptor beta chains from one sample sequenced in a study of beta chain features in type 1 diabetes. Expressed TCRB transcripts were sequenced, since all the RNA that had been isolated was reverse transcribed. Libraries were prepared by immunoSEQ multiplex PCR; TCRdb keeps only in-frame clonotypes and omits some of them. The data show approximately 150,000 clones, 7.5% to 9.5% seen once. Material: central memory CD4+ T cells from blood. The receptors shown here come from a young woman in good health.

The V call is TRBV30, the J call TRBJ1-3; no definite D call. V dropped 4 bases and J dropped 0 bases, with 10 bases sitting between them. Germline CDR1 GTSNPN, CDR2 SVGIG (reference sequence). CDR3 length: 14 residues. CDR3 sequence: CAWKEVYSGNTIYF. In DNA, the CDR3 is TGTGCCTGGAAAGAGGTGTACTCTGGAAACACCATATATTTT.

Only a few counts were recorded for this clone. The V call is TRBV10-3, the J call TRBJ2-3; 7 nucleotides agree with TRBD2. The CDR3 runs to 14 residues. Germline trimming cut 11 bases from V and 2 bases from J; bases unmatched to any gene: 10. CDR1 is ENHRY and CDR2 is SYGVKD in the germline V gene. The CDR3: CAARGGLDTDTQYF. Written as DNA, the CDR3 is TGTGCCGCCCGGGGAGGGTTGGACACAGATACGCAGTATTTT.

The chain combines TRBV18 with TRBJ2-6; 10 positions agree with TRBD1. The CDR3 is 19 residues long. J gave up 0 bases and V 3 bases, and 8 bases lay outside the gene matches. Germline assignment: CDR1 KGHSH and CDR2 LQKENI. The CDR3 loop reads CASSPSGQGTSSGANVLTF. CDR3 sequence (DNA): TGTGCCAGCTCACCCTCGGGACAGGGGACCAGCTCTGGGGCCAACGTCCTGACTTTC.

The CDR3 sequence: CASSRVGGASSSQPQHF. CDR3 DNA: TGTGCCAGTAGCCGGGTGGGGGGGGCGAGTTCCTCTCAGCCCCAGCATTTT. The chain joins TRBV19 to TRBJ1-5; a possible D gene is TRBD1 (6 bases). V shed 6 bases and J shed 6 bases, with 24 bases lying between them. The CDR3 extends over 17 amino acids. Germline V lookup: CDR1 LNHDA, CDR2 SQIVND (reference sequence).

This chain connects TRBV15 to TRBJ1-6; 12 nucleotides line up with TRBD1. V shed 3 bases and J 1 base; nucleotides not matched to a gene: 1. The CDR3 contains 17 residues. CDR1 and CDR2 from the germline V gene are LNHNV and YYDKDF (reference sequence). The CDR3: CATSRGQGASYNSPLHF. Written as DNA, the CDR3 is TGTGCCACCAGCAGGGGACAGGGGGCATCCTATAATTCACCCCTCCACTTT.

As DNA, the CDR3 is TGTGCCACCCACAGGGATAATTCACCCCTCCACTTT. This sequence encodes CATHRDNSPLHF. This rearrangement joins TRBV7-9 to TRBJ1-6; possibly TRBD1 for D (6 bases). V gave up 10 bases and J gave up 5 bases, with 9 bases separating them. This CDR3 contains 12 residues. Germline values: CDR1 SEHNR, CDR2 FQNEAQ (reference sequence).

Details on this clone: This sample also contains other DNA sequences that code for the same CDR3. The V call is TRBV7-2, the J call TRBJ2-2, with D possibly TRBD2 on 6 matching bases. Germline-derived CDR1 and CDR2 are SGHTA and FQGNSA. There are 16 residues in the CDR3. The V end lost 2 bases, the J end lost 1 base, and 11 bases lay between the germline ends. The DNA of the CDR3 is TGTGCCAGCAGCTTAAATCAAGCGGGGAACACCGGGGAGCTGTTTTTT. Its translation: CASSLNQAGNTGELFF.

The V and J genes are TRBV7-9 and TRBJ1-1; perhaps TRBD1 as D (5 bases). V lost 4 bases, J lost 4 bases, and 16 bases lay in between. The CDR3 runs 15 residues. CDR1 and CDR2 from the germline V gene are SEHNR and FQNEAQ (reference sequence). The CDR3 protein is CASSSGEQAITEAFF. The CDR3 DNA reads as TGTGCCAGCAGCTCGGGAGAACAGGCCATCACTGAAGCTTTCTTT.

This clone has only a few counts. J is TRBJ1-5 and V is TRBV19; TRBD1 matches at 7 bases. The V gene end was trimmed by 5 bases and the J gene end by 11 bases; junction bases not matched to a gene: 9. The CDR3 is made up of 13 amino acids. CDR1 is LNHDA and CDR2 is SQIVND in the germline V gene (reference sequence). The CDR3: CASSPQRQGAQHF. The DNA of the CDR3 is TGTGCCAGTAGTCCACAACGTCAGGGGGCCCAGCATTTT.

This clone was counted at least ten times. J is TRBJ2-3 and V is TRBV5-4; TRBD2 matches at 9 bases. With 1 base clipped from V and 3 bases from J, the junction kept 3 bases outside the gene matches. Germline V gene lookup returns CDR1 SGHNT and CDR2 YYREEE (reference sequence). The CDR3 spans 15 residues. DNA of the CDR3: TGTGCCAGCAGCTTGACCAGCGGGAGGACAGATACGCAGTATTTT. Translation: CASSLTSGRTDTQYF.

The genes are TRBV13 and TRBJ2-5, with 13 bases fitting TRBD2. Germline V lookup: CDR1 PRHDT, CDR2 FYEKMQ (reference sequence). The V gene end was trimmed by 1 base and the J gene end by 7 bases; junction bases not matched to a gene: 9. The CDR3 is 17 amino acids. CDR3 bases: TGTGCCAGCAGCTTAGAACTAGCGGGAGGGCAAGTAAGGACCCAGTACTTC. Translated, it gives CASSLELAGGQVRTQYF.

Ten or more counts support this clone. This chain joins TRBV7-2 and TRBJ2-7, with D maybe TRBD1 (5 bases). CDR1 is SGHTA, CDR2 FQGNSA, per germline. V was pared by 5 bases and J by 0 bases, with 20 bases between. The CDR3 is made up of 17 amino acids. The CDR3 DNA sequence: TGTGCCAGCAGCCCGAGACAGAGCTCCCCTCGCTCCTACGAGCAGTACTTC. It is translated as CASSPRQSSPRSYEQYF.

The chain uses TRBV6-1 and TRBJ2-7, with TRBD1 matching over 7 bases. The germline CDR1 and CDR2 sequences are MNHNS and SASEGT. V trimming: 6 bases; J trimming: 1 base; junction bases outside the gene matches: 3. This CDR3 comprises 13 residues. CDR3 bases: TGTGCCAGCAGGAGACAGGGTTCCTACGAGCAGTACTTC. As protein: CASRRQGSYEQYF.